These 8 T cell receptor beta chains were all obtained from the same sample, sequenced in a study of T and B cells in COVID-19 patients (dated by TCRdb to about 2020). Genomic DNA extracted from blood, in amounts of roughly 230-550 ng, served as the starting material for amplifying TRB repertoires. Instrument used: Illumina MiSeq. Multiplex PCR with BIOMED2 TRB-A/B primer pools was used to amplify the TRB rearrangements. TCRdb redid the processing of the public reads, applying fastp at Q25 and MiXCR, and retained in-frame beta chains. Entries are consolidated by CDR3 protein sequence, retaining the most common genes and DNA. Recorded for this sample are about 14,000 distinct CDR3 sequences; around 30% of them occurred a single time. Together, the top ten hold over 7% of the sample. Sequenced material: blood. The receptors were sampled from a human donor who had recovered from COVID-19.

The rearrangement joins TRBV5-1 to TRBJ2-7; D is perhaps TRBD2 (5 bases). V lost 2 bases and J lost 2, with 14 bases in between. CDR3 length equals 15 residues. Germline loops: CDR1 SGHRS, CDR2 YFSETQ. CDR3 sequence reads: CASSLGWGVTYEQYF. Written as DNA, the CDR3 is TGCGCCAGCAGCTTAGGCTGGGGAGTGACCTACGAGCAGTACTTC.

Regarding this clonotype: A much larger clone lies a single base off, so this may be a read error. This chain links TRBV6-5 with TRBJ2-1, with 7 bases matching TRBD2. The CDR3 is 14 amino acids. Germline V CDR1 and CDR2: MNHEY, SVGAGI. The DNA of the CDR3 is TGTGCCAGCAGTTACGTAGCGGGTTACAATGAGCAGTTATTC. Translated: CASSYVAGYNEQLF.

The V gene is TRBV10-3, the J gene TRBJ2-5; D remains ambiguous. V lost 4 bases to trimming and J lost 2 bases, with 5 bases between them. The germline V gene has CDR1 ENHRY and CDR2 SYGVKD. This CDR3 comprises 12 residues. The CDR3: CAISGEQETQYF. As DNA, the CDR3 is TGTGCCATCAGTGGAGAACAAGAGACCCAGTACTTC.

This clonotype was picked up many times. V is TRBV6-5 and J is TRBJ1-5; perhaps TRBD1 as D (6 bases). V was cut by 4 bases and J by 2 bases, with 18 bases left in between. Germline V CDR1 and CDR2: MNHEY, SVGAGI. The CDR3 is 17 amino acids. CDR3 amino acids: CASSSWQGQSGNQPQHF. CDR3 DNA sequence: TGTGCCAGCAGTTCGTGGCAGGGGCAGAGCGGCAATCAGCCCCAGCATTTT.

This clonotype was seen repeatedly, ten times or more. The chain is built from TRBV19 and TRBJ2-1; the D call may be TRBD1 or TRBD2 (5 bases each). CDR3 length: 18 amino acids. In germline, CDR1 is LNHDA, CDR2 SQIVND (reference sequence). Trimming stripped 1 base from V and 3 bases from J, with 19 bases between. The CDR3 here is CASSIGGMRVGVYNEQFF. The DNA of the CDR3 is TGTGCCAGTAGTATAGGTGGGATGAGGGTAGGGGTCTACAATGAGCAGTTCTTC.

This clonotype was counted only a few times. One junction end disagrees with the germline gene, perhaps due to a read error. This chain connects TRBV27 to TRBJ2-7; 8 bases map to TRBD1. CDR3 length equals 12 residues. The germline gives CDR1 MNHEY, CDR2 SMNVEV (reference sequence). The CDR3 DNA sequence: TGTGCCAGCAGGCGGGGACGGGACAGGCCATTATTC. This gives the protein CASRRGRDRPLF.

The chain combines TRBV12-3 or TRBV12-4 with TRBJ2-6; D is ambiguous. V was shortened by 2 bases and J by 4 bases, with 3 bases between the two germline ends. This CDR3 is 13 amino acids long. CDR3 sequence: CASSLSGANVLTF. The DNA for the CDR3 is TGTGCCAGCAGTTTATCAGGGGCCAACGTCCTGACTTTC.

The genes are TRBV29-1 and TRBJ2-5, with TRBD2 matching over 11 bases. The length of the CDR3 is 13 residues. From germline, CDR1 is SQVTM and CDR2 ANQGSEA. The V gene end was trimmed by 6 bases and the J gene end by 4 bases; junction bases not matched to a gene: 4. The CDR3 here is CSVGLAGGETQYF. In nucleotides, the CDR3 is TGCAGCGTCGGACTAGCGGGTGGAGAGACCCAGTACTTC.